The rows below give T cell receptor beta chains drawn from one sample of a study of T cells after yellow fever vaccination. TCRdb called the 5' RACE reads again in MiXCR, with one record for every CDR3 protein. This repertoire shows about 510,000 distinct CDR3 sequences, 20% to 25% found once; its top ten account for around 16%. Sequenced here: PBMCs, sampled less than 25 days after the first yellow fever vaccination. The origin of the receptors is a man between 18 and 29 years old who received the YFV17D yellow fever vaccine. CDR3s include the opening cysteine and the closing phenylalanine or tryptophan. D genes are given only for firm matches. Some rows mark clone size as missing; the rest say once, few, many or name a class of expanded clone.

clone_size j_call d_call v_call cdr3_aa cdr3_nt
. TRBJ2-1 TRBD2 TRBV7-2 CASSFSGGALNEQFF TGTGCCAGCAGTTTCTCCGGGGGGGCATTGAATGAGCAGTTCTTC
many TRBJ1-4 . TRBV20-1 CSARDPRVEEKLFF TGCAGTGCTAGAGATCCCAGGGTCGAAGAAAAACTGTTTTTT
few TRBJ2-7 . TRBV20-1 CSAPVPGAPGEEQYF TGCAGTGCCCCAGTGCCGGGGGCCCCCGGTGAAGAGCAGTACTTC
few TRBJ2-2 TRBD1 TRBV19 CASSPRQGAFNGELFF TGTGCCAGTAGTCCCCGACAGGGGGCGTTCAACGGGGAGCTGTTTTTT
. TRBJ2-1 TRBD1 TRBV9 CASSGVDRSSYNEQFF TGTGCCAGCAGCGGAGTGGACAGGAGCTCCTACAATGAGCAGTTCTTC
few TRBJ2-7 . TRBV6-5 CASSYDHSSYEQYF TGTGCCAGCAGTTACGACCATTCCTCCTACGAGCAGTACTTC
. TRBJ2-1 . TRBV7-3 CASSYGSRSYNEQFF TGTGCCAGCAGCTACGGTAGTAGGTCCTACAATGAGCAGTTCTTC
. TRBJ2-3 TRBD1 TRBV9 CASSVEGQGSDTQYF TGTGCCAGCAGCGTAGAGGGACAGGGCTCAGATACGCAGTATTTT
. TRBJ1-2 . TRBV20-1 CSARESPADYGYTF TGCAGTGCTAGAGAGTCTCCCGCAGACTATGGCTACACCTTC
. TRBJ2-7 . TRBV12-3/TRBV12-4 CASSRTVGYEQYF TGTGCCAGCAGTCGGACAGTCGGCTACGAGCAGTACTTC
few TRBJ2-1 . TRBV5-1 CASSLGSREQFF TGCGCCAGCAGCTTGGGCTCTCGTGAGCAGTTCTTC
few TRBJ1-2 . TRBV5-1 CASSLESGRFYGYTF TGCGCCAGCAGCTTGGAATCTGGCAGGTTCTATGGCTACACCTTC
. TRBJ1-6 . TRBV11-2 CASSFSIGDSPLHF TGTGCCAGCAGCTTTTCGATAGGGGATTCACCCCTCCACTTT
. TRBJ1-4 TRBD1 TRBV30 CAWSVTGGNEKLFF TGTGCCTGGAGTGTAACAGGGGGAAATGAAAAACTGTTTTTT
. TRBJ2-1 . TRBV7-3 CASSFRGHLKSYNEQFF TGTGCCAGCAGCTTTCGGGGCCATCTCAAGTCCTACAATGAGCAGTTCTTC
. TRBJ1-1 . TRBV7-2 CASSLRTDNTEAFF TGTGCCAGCAGCTTAAGGACAGATAACACTGAAGCTTTCTTT
. TRBJ2-1 . TRBV6-5 CASSYSQEEANEQFF TGTGCCAGCAGTTACTCCCAGGAAGAGGCTAATGAGCAGTTCTTC
many TRBJ1-2 . TRBV4-3 CASSLRWGAYGYTF TGCGCCAGCAGCCTAAGATGGGGCGCGTATGGCTACACCTTC
. TRBJ2-1 . TRBV5-1 CASSLRIQGNEQFF TGCGCCAGCAGCTTAAGGATCCAGGGGAATGAGCAGTTCTTC
few TRBJ2-1 . TRBV5-1 CASSLTGSPGNEQFF TGCGCCAGCAGCTTAACAGGGTCCCCCGGGAATGAGCAGTTCTTC
. TRBJ2-3 TRBD2 TRBV15 CATSREGLAGSDTQYF TGTGCCACCAGCAGAGAAGGACTAGCGGGTTCAGATACGCAGTATTTT
. TRBJ2-2 TRBD2 TRBV7-6 CASSPGTTKTGELFF TGTGCCAGCAGCCCGGGGACTACCAAAACCGGGGAGCTGTTTTTT
. TRBJ2-7 TRBD2 TRBV20-1 CSASTTSGGYEQYF TGCAGTGCTAGCACCACTAGCGGGGGGTACGAGCAGTACTTC
. TRBJ2-2 TRBD1 TRBV6-2/TRBV6-3 CASNQGTGGPTGELFF TGTGCCAGCAACCAAGGGACAGGGGGACCCACCGGGGAGCTGTTTTTT
. TRBJ2-3 . TRBV27 CASSGTGTLRTDTQYF TGTGCCAGCAGTGGTACCGGGACTCTTCGCACAGATACGCAGTATTTT
. TRBJ2-3 . TRBV12-3/TRBV12-4 CASRGTNSGARDTQYF TGTGCCAGCAGGGGAACTAATTCGGGGGCTCGGGATACGCAGTATTTT
. TRBJ2-5 . TRBV12-3/TRBV12-4 CASSWRDPAGETQYF TGTGCCAGCAGTTGGAGGGACCCCGCGGGGGAGACCCAGTACTTC
few TRBJ1-2 . TRBV5-1 CASSSSGYGYTF TGCGCCAGCAGCTCCAGCGGCTATGGCTACACCTTC
few TRBJ2-6 . TRBV11-2 CASSIFSGANVLTF TGTGCCAGCAGCATTTTCTCTGGGGCCAACGTCCTGACTTTC
. TRBJ2-3 . TRBV6-2/TRBV6-3 CASRNPVDGGGTDTQYF TGTGCCAGCAGGAACCCTGTTGACGGGGGTGGCACAGATACGCAGTATTTT
few TRBJ2-3 TRBD2 TRBV4-1 CASSQELADTDTQYF TGCGCCAGCAGCCAAGAACTAGCGGACACAGATACGCAGTATTTT
few TRBJ1-2 . TRBV10-3 CAAGTGNYGYTF TGTGCCGCCGGTACTGGGAACTATGGCTACACCTTC
few TRBJ2-4 . TRBV5-1 CASSLEVAKNIQYF TGCGCCAGCAGCTTGGAGGTCGCCAAAAACATTCAGTACTTC
few TRBJ2-7 . TRBV2 CASSGQGAGEQYF TGTGCCAGCAGCGGTCAGGGTGCGGGGGAGCAGTACTTC
few TRBJ2-7 TRBD2 TRBV20-1 CSARDLKSGGLGEQYF TGCAGTGCTAGAGATCTAAAATCGGGGGGACTCGGCGAGCAGTACTTC
few TRBJ1-5 . TRBV6-2/TRBV6-3 CASSYFQENQPQHF TGTGCCAGCAGTTACTTTCAGGAAAATCAGCCCCAGCATTTT
many TRBJ1-5 . TRBV4-2 CASSQDGVGDQPQHF TGTGCCAGCAGCCAAGACGGCGTAGGAGATCAGCCCCAGCATTTT
. TRBJ2-1 . TRBV27 CASRPRITRGHYNEQFF TGTGCCAGCAGACCGCGCATCACGCGGGGGCATTACAATGAGCAGTTCTTC
. TRBJ2-2 . TRBV7-8 CASSPHRVKTGELFF TGTGCCAGCAGCCCCCACAGGGTTAAAACCGGGGAGCTGTTTTTT
. TRBJ2-2 . TRBV4-3 CASSQGSGSNTGELFF TGCGCCAGCAGCCAAGGGAGCGGTTCGAACACCGGGGAGCTGTTTTTT
. TRBJ2-2 . TRBV5-1 CASSEGRTVGSGELFF TGCGCCAGCAGCGAAGGGAGGACCGTGGGGTCCGGGGAGCTGTTTTTT
. TRBJ2-1 . TRBV5-4 CASSSGTDLSSYNEQFF TGTGCCAGCAGCTCTGGGACTGACTTGAGCTCCTACAATGAGCAGTTCTTC
. TRBJ2-1 . TRBV5-4 CASSLMQGYNEQFF TGTGCCAGCAGCTTGATGCAGGGGTACAATGAGCAGTTCTTC
many TRBJ2-5 . TRBV7-8 CASSFFTGKQETQYF TGTGCCAGCAGCTTCTTCACCGGGAAGCAAGAGACCCAGTACTTC
. TRBJ2-5 TRBD2 TRBV6-5 CASSYSRTSGGGTQYF TGTGCCAGCAGTTACTCGAGGACTAGCGGGGGAGGAACCCAGTACTTC
few TRBJ2-1 TRBD2 TRBV14 CASSQVRGGYNEQFF TGTGCCAGCAGCCAAGTGCGGGGGGGATACAATGAGCAGTTCTTC
. TRBJ2-7 . TRBV6-2/TRBV6-3 CACARATDSYEQYF TGTGCCTGCGCCCGGGCCACCGATTCCTACGAGCAGTACTTC